What follows describes a single T cell receptor beta chain. Antigen: not known. This sample was taken from a study of cytomegalovirus exposure and HLA in healthy donors. This CDR3 comprises 15 residues. The V gene's germline CDR1 is SGHNT and CDR2 YYREEE (reference sequence). J was trimmed by 2 bases and V by 3 bases; bases with no gene match: 4. General study findings and limits: HLA alleles showed associations with roughly 17,000 TCR beta sequences in a later analysis, at a 0.05 false discovery rate.

Primers: 60 Vbeta forward and 13 Jbeta reverse. Profiling relied on immunoSEQ multiplex PCR, and the TCRdb table lists in-frame clones only, not all of them. This sample has 95,000 to 150,000 clones; 73% occur once, and the top ten carry approximately 4.3%. J is TRBJ2-7 and V is TRBV5-4; 11 nucleotides match TRBD1. The clonotype was recovered from a man aged 60-69 years in good health and CMV-seropositive. The sequenced material came from PBMCs. This chain's CDR3 is CASSYGQGAPYEQYF. In DNA form, the CDR3 reads TGTGCCAGCAGCTACGGACAGGGGGCACCCTACGAGCAGTACTTC.